The subject of this entry is one T cell receptor beta chain. The target of this receptor is not known. Base-call qualities are not available, and no considerably larger clone is one nucleotide away. There are 16 amino acids in the CDR3, from cysteine to phenylalanine inclusive. CDR3 DNA only is kept here, 48 bases in frame from base 1. CDR1 SGHRS and CDR2 YFSETQ were looked up in the germline V gene. Germline trimming amounts to 3 bases on V and 5 bases on J, with 12 as the count of junction bases outside the gene matches. Amplification of TCR beta CDR3 regions was carried out from RNA transcripts. The TCR CDR3 was subjected to a first round of RT-PCR using the HTBI primer set and the Qiagen OneStep RT-PCR kit. Libraries were constructed in a second round of multiplex PCR, after which size selection and purification were performed. Sequencing of the libraries was done on an Illumina HiSeq2000 using paired-end 100 bp reads. As for the original processing: SOAPnuke was used to process the raw data, throwing out any read that contained adapters or uncalled bases, had a mean Phred below 15, or lacked an exact constant-primer or identifier match. COPE v1.2.5 was used to merge the high-quality paired reads, and each unique nucleotide sequence was defined as a clonotype. MiTCR v1.1 was used to align the clonotypes against IMGT TRBV, TRBD and TRBJ reference segments. The analysis was restricted to V-J combinations with a frequency above 0.0001, which together covered about 99% of the repertoires. A TCS score was defined as the ratio between F50 (clonal expansion) and ExV (chaos), using BLOSUM62-based TCRdist between CDR3 peptides within each V-J. Welch's t-statistics and random forest reduced roughly 500 V-J features to about 13, which were used in a naive Bayes classifier (R e1071). TCRdb reprocessing: public reads trimmed at Q25 with fastp, clones called with MiXCR, in-frame beta chains kept. Every CDR3 protein is listed once, alongside the most common genes and DNA of its rows. The V and J calls were determined by TCRdb, not by the authors. For this sample the table gives 500,000 to 650,000 distinct CDR3 sequences, of which 17% were detected only once. The ten largest clones represent approximately 16% of the sample.

The sample comes from a study of T cells in Graves' hyperthyroidism and ophthalmopathy (dated 2019 in TCRdb). Background for the entire study: Peripheral blood samples were taken at the time of initial diagnosis, prior to any treatment. A discovery cohort of roughly 96 patients, 43 with Graves' ophthalmopathy and 55 to 60 with stable Graves' hyperthyroidism, was used to find distinguishing TCR V-J signatures. Prospective prediction of ophthalmopathy was tested in an independent validation cohort of some 20 hyperthyroidism patients and 15 to 17 patients who later progressed to ophthalmopathy. The 100 discovery patients were divided at random into training and test sets in a 7:3 ratio. In more than five Graves' hyperthyroidism patients, the study also compared T-cell repertoires from thyroid tissue with T-cell repertoires from blood. Following sampling, methimazole starting at 30 mg daily was given to hyperthyroidism patients, and high-dose intravenous methylprednisolone was given to ophthalmopathy patients. TCR Vbeta CDR3 sequencing of 120 to 150 peripheral blood samples (over 40 ophthalmopathy, 75 hyperthyroidism and approximately 17 progressor patients) is reported in the paper. What the research found in general, with its limitations: Ophthalmopathy was separated from stable hyperthyroidism by a 13 V-J signature model, with around 90% sensitivity and approximately 84% specificity obtained in cross-validation and 80%/75% obtained in testing. Blood samples also contained most of the expanded thyroid clonotypes (frequency above 0.001), which suggests that blood repertoires may reflect thyroid immune responses. No statistical method was used to fix the sample size in advance, and group allocation was not hidden from the investigators. During validation, the model predicted progression to ophthalmopathy a median of roughly six months ahead of onset, with roughly 65% sensitivity and roughly 75% specificity.

Ophthalmopathy patients had moderately to severely active disease, Clinical Activity Score of at least 3, NOSPECS grade of at least 4, and duration under 3 months. Exclusion was applied to patients with uncontrolled infections, other autoimmune diseases, pregnancy or lactation. Clinical symptoms, serum thyroxine and TRAb, thyroid ultrasound, and orbital computed tomography formed the basis for the diagnoses. PBMCs were isolated from approximately 10 ml of fresh peripheral blood by Ficoll-Paque density gradient centrifugation. Total RNA was extracted using Trizol reagent, and RNA quality was assessed on an Agilent 2100 Bioanalyzer.

The clonotype originates from a young woman with Graves' ophthalmopathy. Sample: blood. Here the chain combines TRBV5-1 and TRBJ2-3, with TRBD1 identical over 7 junction bases. The CDR3 in this case is CASSSRQGSSRDTQYF. The nucleotide sequence is TGCGCCAGCAGCTCTAGACAGGGAAGTTCGAGAGATACGCAGTATTTT. The full variable domain, with segments outside the CDR3 supplied by the reference TRBV5-1 and TRBJ2-3 proteins, appears as KAGVTQTPRYLIKTRGQQVTLSCSPISGHRSVSWYQQTPGQGLQFLFEYFSETQRNKGNFPGRFSGRQFSNSRSEMNVSTLELGDSALYLCASSSRQGSSRDTQYFGPGTRLTVL.